This T cell receptor (beta chain) appears in the sequencing data of a study of regulatory T cells in long-lasting Graves disease. Study-wide results and caveats: New patients shared fewer than 1,000 public clonotypes, and persistent patients shared more, with approximately 2,600.

This clonotype was seen only once. Its antigen remains unidentified. Compared with germline, one end of the junction differs, possibly owing to a read error. Building the TCR beta libraries relied on iRepertoire HTBI primers, and CDR3 regions underwent Arm-PCR. TCRdb fed the multiplex PCR reads into MiXCR, producing one record per CDR3 protein. The table records hundreds of thousands of distinct CDR3 sequences, about a sixth of them present only once. The time point is: newly diagnosed GD, antithyroid drugs for less than 3 months. Extracted RNA from PBMCs served as the source of the TCR library. The germline gives CDR1 LGHNA, CDR2 YNFKEQ. This CDR3 is built from 13 residues. The same data also contributed to another study, on T cells in Graves' hyperthyroidism and ophthalmopathy. That source notes: Hyperthyroidism, newly diagnosed and lasting under 2 months, affected patients aged 18 to 65. Using the HTBI primer set, a first-round RT-PCR was run on the TCR CDR3.

Specimen: peripheral blood mononuclear cells (PBMCs), collected at new diagnosis, from a patient treated with antithyroid drugs. The chain uses TRBV4-2 and TRBJ2-4, with TRBD1 identical over 7 bases. This receptor was obtained from a man in his forties or fifties with Graves disease. The CDR3 here is CASNQNPTGTQYF. For the CDR3, the DNA is TGTGCCAGCAACCAAAATCCGACAGGGACTCAGTACTTC.